This TCR beta chain was profiled in a study of T cells in localized non-small cell lung cancer. Whole-study results and caveats: Median around 60 top-100 tumor clones were shared with paired adjacent lung. Uninvolved adjacent lung showed the highest T cell clonality, exceeding tumor. As only one tumor region underwent sequencing, heterogeneity remains possible.

For this clone: The antigen is unknown.

TCRdb's table, derived via immunoSEQ multiplex PCR, lists solely in-frame clones and lacks some. The sample includes some 71,000 clones, 84% seen only once; the top ten take 13%. V lost 0 bases and J lost 0, with 10 bases in between. The CDR3 is 16 amino acids. Germline V gene lookup returns CDR1 SNHLY and CDR2 FYNNEI. V is TRBV2 and J is TRBJ2-3, with a possible D match to TRBD2 (5 bases). This sequence was found in a female donor at least 60 years old with stage I lung adenocarcinoma. The sample was peripheral blood, taken before any cancer treatment. The CDR3 DNA sequence: TGTGCCAGCAGTGAAGCGCGGGCGACTAGCACAGATACGCAGTATTTT. Its translation is CASSEARATSTDTQYF.